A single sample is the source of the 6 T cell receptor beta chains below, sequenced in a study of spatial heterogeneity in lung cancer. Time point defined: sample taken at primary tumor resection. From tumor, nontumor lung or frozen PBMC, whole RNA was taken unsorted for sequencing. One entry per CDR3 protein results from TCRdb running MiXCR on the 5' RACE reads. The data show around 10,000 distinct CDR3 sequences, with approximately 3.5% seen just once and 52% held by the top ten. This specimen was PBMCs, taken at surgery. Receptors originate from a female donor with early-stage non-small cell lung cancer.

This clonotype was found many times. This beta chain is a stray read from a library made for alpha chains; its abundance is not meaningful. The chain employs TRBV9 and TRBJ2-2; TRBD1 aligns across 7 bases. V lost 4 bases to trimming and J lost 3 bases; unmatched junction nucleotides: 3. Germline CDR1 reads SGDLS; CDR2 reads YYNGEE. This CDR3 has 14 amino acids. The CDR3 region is CASSFQGDTGELFF. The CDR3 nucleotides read TGTGCCAGCAGCTTCCAGGGGGACACCGGGGAGCTGTTTTTT.

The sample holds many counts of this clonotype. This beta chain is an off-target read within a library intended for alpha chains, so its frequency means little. CDR3 bases: TGCAGTGCTAGAGACCCGTCGGGGGCCGCCACTGAAGCTTTCTTT. Translated, it gives CSARDPSGAATEAFF. The chain carries TRBV20-1 and TRBJ1-1; the D gene is possibly TRBD1 (6 bases). Germline V lookup: CDR1 DFQATT, CDR2 SNEGSKA (reference sequence). Trimming stripped 0 bases from V and 4 bases from J, with 15 bases between. The CDR3 length is 15 residues.

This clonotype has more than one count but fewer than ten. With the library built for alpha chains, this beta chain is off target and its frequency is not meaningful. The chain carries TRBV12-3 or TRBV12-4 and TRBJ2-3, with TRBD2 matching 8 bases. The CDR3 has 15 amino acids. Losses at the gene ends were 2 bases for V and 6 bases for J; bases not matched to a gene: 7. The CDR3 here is CASSLLAGPRDTQYF. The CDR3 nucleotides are TGTGCCAGCAGTTTACTAGCGGGTCCGAGGGATACGCAGTATTTT.

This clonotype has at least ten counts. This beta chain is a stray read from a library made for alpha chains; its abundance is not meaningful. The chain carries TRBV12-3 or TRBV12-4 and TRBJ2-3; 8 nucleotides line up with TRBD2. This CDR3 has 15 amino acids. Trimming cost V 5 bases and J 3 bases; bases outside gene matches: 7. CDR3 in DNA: TGTGCCAGCAGTCAACTAGCGGCGGGTACAGATACGCAGTATTTT. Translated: CASSQLAAGTDTQYF.

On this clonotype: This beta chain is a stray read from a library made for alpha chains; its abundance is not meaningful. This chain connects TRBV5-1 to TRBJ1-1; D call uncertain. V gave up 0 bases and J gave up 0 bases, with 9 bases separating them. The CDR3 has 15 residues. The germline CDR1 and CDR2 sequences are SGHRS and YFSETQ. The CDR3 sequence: CASSLEAGVNTEAFF. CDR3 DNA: TGCGCCAGCAGCTTGGAGGCAGGAGTGAACACTGAAGCTTTCTTT.

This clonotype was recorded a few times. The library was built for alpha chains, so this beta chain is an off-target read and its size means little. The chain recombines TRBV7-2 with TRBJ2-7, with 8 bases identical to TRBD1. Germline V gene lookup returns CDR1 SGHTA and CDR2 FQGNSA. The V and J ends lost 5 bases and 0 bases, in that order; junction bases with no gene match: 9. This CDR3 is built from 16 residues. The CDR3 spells CASSLTGTGISYEQYF. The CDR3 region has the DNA TGTGCCAGCAGCCTCACCGGGACAGGCATCTCCTACGAGCAGTACTTC.